This T cell receptor (beta chain) was observed in a study of OX40 agonist ivuxolimab in advanced cancers. Study overall: Three dose-escalation patients had partial responses: one with hepatocellular carcinoma and two with cutaneous melanoma.

Turning to this clone: Its antigen is unknown.

Study-wide findings and caveats: CD8+ T cells showed, on average, more clonal expansion than CD4+ cells.

TCRdb's copy holds only in-frame clones and misses some; the assay was immunoSEQ multiplex PCR. The data hold roughly 70,000 clones, with approximately 80% observed a single time. The sample in question was CD4+ or CD8+ T cells sorted from blood, obtained in a trial of the OX40 agonist ivuxolimab. This receptor was obtained from an adult with an advanced solid tumor such as melanoma, head and neck, liver or kidney cancer.

The CDR3 is CASSFGTGWGGNTEAFF. Written as DNA, the CDR3 is TGTGCCAGTAGTTTCGGGACAGGGTGGGGAGGAAACACTGAAGCTTTCTTT. The rearrangement joins TRBV19 to TRBJ1-1; 9 bases agree with TRBD1. With 5 bases clipped from V and 2 bases from J, the junction kept 12 bases outside the gene matches. Germline V lookup: CDR1 LNHDA, CDR2 SQIVND (reference sequence). CDR3 size: 17 residues.